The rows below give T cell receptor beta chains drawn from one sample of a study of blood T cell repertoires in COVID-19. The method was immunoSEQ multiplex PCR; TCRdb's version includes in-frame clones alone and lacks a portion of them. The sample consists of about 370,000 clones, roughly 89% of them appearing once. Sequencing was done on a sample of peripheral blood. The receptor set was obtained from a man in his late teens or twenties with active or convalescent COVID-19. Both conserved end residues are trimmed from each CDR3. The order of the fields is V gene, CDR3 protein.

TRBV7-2 ASRDSGPSYEQY
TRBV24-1 ATSDKGLGYT
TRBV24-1 ATSDGGSYNSPLH
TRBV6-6 ASSYGTGEGNTIY
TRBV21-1 ASKAPLGAEAF
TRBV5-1 ASSLGGHEQY
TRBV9 ASSASPGTGGFGANVLT
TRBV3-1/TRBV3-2 ASSKGERGGLRADTQY
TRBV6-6 ASSGLETRF
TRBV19 ASSLGGAGAEAF
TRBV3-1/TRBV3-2 ASSKRDRGLDGELF
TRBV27 ATGVPGSYNSPLH
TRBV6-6 ASSYSGTGSGYT
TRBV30 AEPGTSGRDNEQF
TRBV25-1 ASSEGGAWY
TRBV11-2 ASSFSRTEAF
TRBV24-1 ATSDRLAGNQETQY
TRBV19 ASAPQGYMYGYT
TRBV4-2 ASSQDLLAGPEQF
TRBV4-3 ASSQVYTMNTEAF
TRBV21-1 ASSKEGEWGGLPYEQY
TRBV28 ASRVPGHPYEQY